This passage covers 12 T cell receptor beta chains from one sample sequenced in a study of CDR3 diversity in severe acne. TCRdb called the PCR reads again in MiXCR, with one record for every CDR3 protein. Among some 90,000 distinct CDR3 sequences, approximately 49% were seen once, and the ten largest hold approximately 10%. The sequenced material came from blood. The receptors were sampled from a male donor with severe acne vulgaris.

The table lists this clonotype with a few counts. The CDR3 bases are TGCGCCAGCAGCATCCGGGAGGGACCAGATACGCAGTATTTT. As protein: CASSIREGPDTQYF. The V and J genes are TRBV4-1 and TRBJ2-3; TRBD2 agrees at 8 bases. The CDR3 has 14 amino acids. Trimming took 5 bases from V and 4 from J; bases not matched to a gene: 5. The germline gives CDR1 MGHRA, CDR2 YSYEKL.

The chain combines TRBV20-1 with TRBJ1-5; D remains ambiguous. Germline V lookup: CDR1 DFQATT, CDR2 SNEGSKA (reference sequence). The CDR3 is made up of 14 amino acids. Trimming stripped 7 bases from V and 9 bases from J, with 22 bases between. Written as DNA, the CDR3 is TGCAGTGTGACCGAACCCGGGTTCGATCTGCCCCAGCATTTT. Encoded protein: CSVTEPGFDLPQHF.

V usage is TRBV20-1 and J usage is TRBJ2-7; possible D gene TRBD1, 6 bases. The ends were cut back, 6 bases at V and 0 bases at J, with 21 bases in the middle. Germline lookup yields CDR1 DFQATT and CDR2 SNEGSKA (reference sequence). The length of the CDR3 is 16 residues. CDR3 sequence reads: CSASRDPGHSSYEQYF. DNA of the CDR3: TGCAGTGCCAGCAGGGATCCGGGACATAGCTCCTACGAGCAGTACTTC.

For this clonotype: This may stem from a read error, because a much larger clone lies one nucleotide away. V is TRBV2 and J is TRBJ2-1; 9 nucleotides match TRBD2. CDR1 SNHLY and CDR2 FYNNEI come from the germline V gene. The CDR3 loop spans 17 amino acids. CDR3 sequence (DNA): TGTGCCAACTTCCCAAGGCAAGTAAGCGGGAGGAGGAATGAGCAGTCCTTC. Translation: CANFPRQVSGRRNEQSF.

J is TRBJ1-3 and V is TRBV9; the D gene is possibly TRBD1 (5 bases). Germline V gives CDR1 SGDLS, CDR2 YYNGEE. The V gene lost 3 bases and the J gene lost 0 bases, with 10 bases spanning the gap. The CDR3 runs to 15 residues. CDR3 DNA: TGTGCCAGCAGCGCCGGGGGTTCCTCTGGAAACACCATATATTTT. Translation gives CASSAGGSSGNTIYF.

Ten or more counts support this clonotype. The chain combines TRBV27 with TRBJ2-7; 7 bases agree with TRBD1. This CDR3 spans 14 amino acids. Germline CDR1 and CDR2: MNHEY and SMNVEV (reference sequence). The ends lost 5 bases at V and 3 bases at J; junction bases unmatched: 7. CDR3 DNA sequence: TGTGCCAGCAGTCGCGTAGGGGGCCTCTACGAGCAGTACTTC. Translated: CASSRVGGLYEQYF.

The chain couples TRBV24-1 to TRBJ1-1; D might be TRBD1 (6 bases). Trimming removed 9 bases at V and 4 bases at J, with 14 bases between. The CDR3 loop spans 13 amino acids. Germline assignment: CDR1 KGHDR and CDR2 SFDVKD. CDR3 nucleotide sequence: TGTGCCACCGGGATGGGCAGGGGCACTGAAGCTTTCTTT. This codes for CATGMGRGTEAFF.

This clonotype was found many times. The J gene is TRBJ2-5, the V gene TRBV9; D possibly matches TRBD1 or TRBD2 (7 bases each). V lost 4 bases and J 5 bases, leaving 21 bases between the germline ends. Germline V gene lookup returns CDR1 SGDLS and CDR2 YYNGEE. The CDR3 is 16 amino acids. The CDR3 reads CASSSEGAGVGETQYF. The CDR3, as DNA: TGTGCCAGCAGCTCAGAGGGGGCGGGAGTCGGGGAGACCCAGTACTTC.

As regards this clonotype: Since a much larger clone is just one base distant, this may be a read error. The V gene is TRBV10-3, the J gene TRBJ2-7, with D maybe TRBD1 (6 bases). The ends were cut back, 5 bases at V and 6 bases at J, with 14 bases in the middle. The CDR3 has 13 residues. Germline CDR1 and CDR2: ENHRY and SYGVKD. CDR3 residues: CAISYSGRGEQYF. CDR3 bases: TGTGCCATCAGTTACTCGGGCAGGGGCGAGCAGTACTTC.

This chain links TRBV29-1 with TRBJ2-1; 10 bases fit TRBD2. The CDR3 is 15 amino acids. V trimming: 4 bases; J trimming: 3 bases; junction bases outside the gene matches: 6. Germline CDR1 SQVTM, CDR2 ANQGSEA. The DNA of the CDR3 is TGCAGCGTTGCGGGGCTAGCGGGAGTCTACAATGAGCAGTTCTTC. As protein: CSVAGLAGVYNEQFF.

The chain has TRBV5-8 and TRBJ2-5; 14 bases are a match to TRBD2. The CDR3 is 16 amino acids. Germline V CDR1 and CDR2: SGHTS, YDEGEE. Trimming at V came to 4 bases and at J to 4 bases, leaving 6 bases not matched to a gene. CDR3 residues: CASSPTSGRARETQYF. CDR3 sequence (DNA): TGTGCCAGCAGCCCGACTAGCGGGAGGGCCCGAGAGACCCAGTACTTC.

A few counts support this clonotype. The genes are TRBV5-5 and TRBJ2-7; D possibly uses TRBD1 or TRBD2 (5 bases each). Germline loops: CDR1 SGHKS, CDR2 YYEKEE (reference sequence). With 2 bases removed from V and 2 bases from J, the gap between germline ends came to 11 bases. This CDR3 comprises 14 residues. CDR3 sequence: CASSFLEGTYEQYF. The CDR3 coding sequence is TGTGCCAGCAGCTTCCTCGAGGGGACCTACGAGCAGTACTTC.